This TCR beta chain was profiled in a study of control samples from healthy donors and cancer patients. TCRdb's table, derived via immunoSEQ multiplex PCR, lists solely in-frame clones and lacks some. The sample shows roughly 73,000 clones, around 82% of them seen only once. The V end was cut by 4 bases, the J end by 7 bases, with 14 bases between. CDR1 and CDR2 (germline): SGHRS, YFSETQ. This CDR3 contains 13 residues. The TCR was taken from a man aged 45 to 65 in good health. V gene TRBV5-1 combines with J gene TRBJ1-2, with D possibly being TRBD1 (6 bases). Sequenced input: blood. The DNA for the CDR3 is TGCGCCAGCAGCAAGGGGACAACCCTTGGCTACACCTTC. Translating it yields CASSKGTTLGYTF.